This record covers a single T cell receptor beta chain. Its antigen target is currently unknown. Base qualities are not provided; no much larger clone lies one nucleotide away. This specimen comes from a study of blood T cell repertoires in COVID-19 (dated by TCRdb to 2018 to 2021). Context from the whole study: Samples from collaborators originated in the United States, Italy and Spain and spanned both the acute and convalescent phases of COVID-19. The prospective study material was composed of cDNA or gDNA derived from T cells, B-cell-depleted T cells, or PBMCs. Subjects who had been exposed to COVID-19, were actively infected with it, or had recovered from it provided the deeply sampled blood TCRbeta repertoires that made up the dataset. The repertoires were released in a freely available public database intended as a resource for research on the immune response to SARS-CoV-2. The samples were drawn from two sources: the first 160 participants of the ongoing ImmuneRACE study, and approximately 1,300 subjects contributed by 6 global collaborators. Sample metadata almost always included a de-identified subject ID, COVID-19 status, age in years and sex. Where available, HLA class I and class II types were obtained from metadata supplied by the sample provider rather than from assay-based typing.

What the study reported, not specific to this receptor: Clinical and demographic metadata were provided uncurated, with the amount varying by source and participant.

TCRbeta CDR3 regions were amplified from genomic DNA by means of the immunoSEQ Assay, a bias-controlled multiplex PCR. The original pipeline was this. Within the assay, amplification of reference gene primers was used to estimate how many nucleated cells each sample contained. Sequence reads were collapsed and filtered to measure the absolute abundance of every unique TCRbeta CDR3 rearrangement. For each sample, productive Simpson clonality was calculated as the square root of Simpson's diversity index across productive rearrangements. In TCRdb, the immuneACCESS table is reduced to in-frame sequences with V and J assigned. These tables do not hold every clone; where another copy was compared, an unresolved V gene accounts for under half, and the others remain unexplained. V and J calls and clone size come straight from that table; D and trimming were deduced from the DNA. In all, the sample holds around 74,000 clones, and 80% to 90% of those were seen once. The top ten clonotypes cover over 4% of the sample.

From its cysteine to its phenylalanine, the CDR3 spans 17 amino acids. The DNA shown is the 51-base CDR3, in frame from base 1. The germline V gene yields MGHRA for CDR1 and YSYEKL for CDR2. Unmatched junction bases come to 7, with V trimmed by 3 bases and J by 4 bases. Whole blood was collected in K2EDTA tubes by collaborating institutions according to the institutions' own protocols. For TCRbeta analysis, collaborators shipped samples as frozen whole blood, isolated PBMCs, or DNA extracted from either of those sample types. The clonotype was recovered from a man between 50 and 59 years old with active COVID-19. The sequenced sample consisted of peripheral blood. The chain couples TRBV4-1 to TRBJ2-2; the junction holds 11 bases that match TRBD2. For the CDR3, the sequence is CASSHPTSGRGTGELFF. The DNA reads TGCGCCAGCAGCCACCCAACTAGCGGGAGAGGCACCGGGGAGCTGTTTTTT.